This entry is about one T cell receptor (beta chain). Its specificity is not known. J gave up 0 bases and V 6 bases, and 5 bases lay outside the gene matches. The germline V gene has CDR1 MDHEN and CDR2 SYDVKM. The CDR3 is 14 amino acids. This entry belongs to a study of radiotherapy plus CTLA-4 blockade in lung cancer. Looking at the study overall: With 31% of patients having disease control, objective responses were seen in 15% to 20%.

TCRdb's copy holds only in-frame clones and misses some; the assay was immunoSEQ multiplex PCR. The repertoire holds fewer than 95,000 clones, with roughly 85% as singletons. Receiving focal radiation plus CTLA-4 blockade with ipilimumab were patients who had chemo-refractory metastatic non-small-cell lung cancer. Study-wide findings and caveats: Researchers report tumor-derived TCR clones expanding in blood after radiotherapy plus ipilimumab. In blood, early T cell clone dynamics reportedly predicted response best, together with interferon-beta.

The chain couples TRBV28 to TRBJ2-7; 7 bases agree with TRBD1. This clonotype originated in a human donor with non-small cell lung cancer who had stable disease on radiotherapy plus ipilimumab. Sequenced here: peripheral blood, sampled from a patient treated with radiotherapy plus ipilimumab. CDR3 bases: TGTGCCAGCAGCTCTAGACAGGGCTCCTACGAGCAGTACTTC. This codes for CASSSRQGSYEQYF.